Each of the 27 T cell receptor beta chains below was sequenced from the same sample in a study of CD8 T cells in ankylosing spondylitis. These receptors lack a known antigen. Using its own MiXCR run on the 5' RACE reads, TCRdb lists one record per CDR3 protein. The table has 750,000 to 850,000 distinct CDR3 sequences, around 11% seen once. Findings and caveats of the study: Characteristic of ankylosing spondylitis blood, it appeared, was a TCR beta motif comprising about eight highly homologous variants.

Sample: blood, either unsorted or a sorted T cell fraction (not recorded which). These receptors all stem from a male donor with ankylosing spondylitis.

The chain links TRBV5-1 to TRBJ2-3; possibly TRBD1 for D (6 bases). CDR1 and CDR2 (germline): SGHRS, YFSETQ. This CDR3 is built from 15 residues. V was trimmed by 5 bases and J by 0 bases, leaving 13 bases between them. The CDR3 DNA is TGCGCCAGCAGATCCGGGACACTCAGCACAGATACGCAGTATTTT. It is translated as CASRSGTLSTDTQYF.

Only a few counts were recorded for this clonotype. The rearrangement joins TRBV5-1 to TRBJ2-1; 8 bases match TRBD2. After removal of 0 bases from V and 6 bases from J, the junction contained 5 bases not matched to a gene. This CDR3 has 15 amino acids. CDR1 and CDR2 from the germline V gene are SGHRS and YFSETQ. In DNA, the CDR3 is TGCGCCAGCAGCTTGGCAGGTAGCGGGGTCAATGAGCAGTTCTTC. It encodes CASSLAGSGVNEQFF.

The chain joins TRBV7-2 to TRBJ1-6; TRBD1 aligns across 8 bases. There are 13 residues in the CDR3. Germline V gives CDR1 SGHTA, CDR2 FQGNSA. V lost 5 bases, J lost 10 bases, and 4 bases stayed unmatched. CDR3 coding DNA: TGTGCCAGCAGCATGCGACAGGGGTCACCCCTCCACTTT. Its translation: CASSMRQGSPLHF.

Many counts were recorded for this clonotype. The chain employs TRBV20-1 and TRBJ2-1, with D perhaps TRBD2 (5 bases). Looked up from germline, CDR1 is DFQATT and CDR2 is SNEGSKA (reference sequence). The CDR3 is made up of 11 amino acids. The V and J ends lost 3 bases and 9 bases respectively, with 9 bases between them. Written as DNA, the CDR3 is TGCAGTGCTAGTAGTAGCGTTGAGCAGTTCTTC. This sequence encodes CSASSSVEQFF.

This clonotype was seen more than once but under ten times. Written as DNA, the CDR3 is TGCAGTGCCTCACACATAGACAATGAGCAGTTCTTC. Amino acids: CSASHIDNEQFF. J is TRBJ2-1 and V is TRBV20-1; no firm D call. V shed 6 bases and J shed 5 bases, with 11 bases lying between them. CDR1 and CDR2 (germline): DFQATT, SNEGSKA (reference sequence). The CDR3 spans 12 residues.

This clonotype appeared a single time. This rearrangement joins TRBV10-2 to TRBJ2-1; possibly TRBD1 or TRBD2 for D (6 bases each). V shed 10 bases and J shed 5 bases, with 15 bases lying between them. From germline, CDR1 is WSHSY and CDR2 SAAADI. The CDR3 loop spans 13 amino acids. CDR3 in amino acids: CATKGGFDNEQFF. The CDR3 region has the DNA TGCGCCACCAAGGGGGGTTTTGACAATGAGCAGTTCTTC.

This clonotype turned up a few times. V and J are TRBV20-1 and TRBJ2-1; TRBD2 matches at 10 bases. Germline CDR1 and CDR2: DFQATT and SNEGSKA (reference sequence). The V segment lost 2 bases and the J segment 2 bases; nucleotides outside the gene matches: 3. The CDR3 spans 15 residues. The CDR3 coding sequence is TGCAGTGCTAGAAGGAGCGGGAGGGCCTACAATGAGCAGTTCTTC. Translation: CSARRSGRAYNEQFF.

The J gene is TRBJ2-5, the V gene TRBV27, with 14 bases lining up with TRBD2. V trimming: 3 bases; J trimming: 5 bases; junction bases outside the gene matches: 5. The germline gives CDR1 MNHEY, CDR2 SMNVEV (reference sequence). This CDR3 is built from 16 residues. CDR3 region: CASSFRLAGGLETQYF. CDR3 coding DNA: TGTGCCAGCAGTTTCAGACTAGCGGGAGGGTTGGAGACCCAGTACTTC.

The chain has TRBV24-1 and TRBJ2-1; 11 bases agree with TRBD1. Unmatched junction bases numbered 5, after V lost 1 base and J lost 1 base. Germline V gene lookup returns CDR1 KGHDR and CDR2 SFDVKD. The CDR3 runs to 18 residues. The CDR3 loop reads CATSDLGQGAGSYNEQFF. DNA for the CDR3: TGTGCCACCAGTGATTTAGGACAGGGGGCAGGGTCCTACAATGAGCAGTTCTTC.

At least ten counts were recorded for this clonotype. The chain couples TRBV4-1 to TRBJ1-5; 7 bases line up with TRBD1. Trimming removed 4 bases from V and 3 bases from J; junction bases left unmatched: 9. The CDR3 contains 16 residues. CDR1 and CDR2 (germline): MGHRA, YSYEKL. DNA of the CDR3: TGCGCCAGCAGCCCTTACACCGGGACAGCCAATCAGCCCCAGCATTTT. This codes for CASSPYTGTANQPQHF.

This clonotype was recorded many times. The rearrangement uses TRBV12-3 or TRBV12-4 and TRBJ1-5; 8 bases are shared with TRBD1. The CDR3 spans 14 residues. J gave up 9 bases and V 4 bases, and 8 bases lay outside the gene matches. The CDR3 DNA follows: TGTGCCAGCAGTTCCGGACAGGGCCACCGGCCCCAGCATTTT. It translates to CASSSGQGHRPQHF.

The genes are TRBV6-1 and TRBJ2-5, with TRBD1 matching 12 bases. The CDR3 consists of 14 residues. V lost 4 bases, J lost 13 bases, and 10 bases stayed unmatched. CDR1 and CDR2 from the germline V gene are MNHNS and SASEGT. The CDR3 DNA sequence: TGTGCCAGCAGTGTAACCGGGACAGGGGGCGATTGGTACTTC. Translated, it gives CASSVTGTGGDWYF.

This clonotype has only a few counts. This sequence joins TRBV20-1 and TRBJ1-1; unclear D gene. In germline, CDR1 is DFQATT, CDR2 SNEGSKA (reference sequence). Trimming cost V 7 bases and J 3 bases, with 6 bases left between them. CDR3 length: 10 residues. The CDR3 region has the DNA TGCAGTGGCGGGTACACTGAAGCTTTCTTT. Protein sequence: CSGGYTEAFF.

This clonotype appeared a few times. The gene calls are TRBV20-1 and TRBJ2-3, with TRBD2 as a possible D gene (5 bases). This CDR3 comprises 10 residues. Per the germline V gene, CDR1 is DFQATT and CDR2 is SNEGSKA (reference sequence). The V end was cut by 5 bases, the J end by 8 bases, with 8 bases between. CDR3 protein: CSASSGTQYF. CDR3 nucleotide sequence: TGCAGTGCTTCCAGCGGTACGCAGTATTTT.

This CDR3 reads CASSPVGGFYEQYF. The CDR3 DNA sequence: TGTGCCAGCAGTCCCGTGGGGGGCTTCTACGAGCAGTACTTC. The rearrangement joins TRBV6-1 to TRBJ2-7; D is perhaps TRBD1 or TRBD2 (6 bases each). CDR3 length equals 14 residues. The V end lost 5 bases, the J end lost 3 bases, and 14 bases lay between the germline ends. Germline V gene sequence: CDR1 MNHNS, CDR2 SASEGT.

Many counts were recorded for this clonotype. The chain employs TRBV20-1 and TRBJ2-1, with D unclear. Trimming took 1 base from V and 0 from J, leaving 13 bases between them. CDR3 size: 16 residues. Per germline, CDR1 DFQATT and CDR2 SNEGSKA (reference sequence). The CDR3 region has the DNA TGCAGTGCTAGAGTCCGAGGCAGTACCTCCTACAATGAGCAGTTCTTC. Translated: CSARVRGSTSYNEQFF.

This clonotype was recorded many times. The rearrangement joins TRBV5-6 to TRBJ1-2, with TRBD1 identical over 8 bases. The CDR3 contains 13 residues. The germline V gene has CDR1 SGHDT and CDR2 YYEEEE. With V trimmed by 4 bases and J by 3 bases, 2 bases remained unmatched. The CDR3 sequence: CASSRQGHYGYTF. In DNA form, the CDR3 reads TGTGCCAGCAGCCGACAGGGGCACTATGGCTACACCTTC.

This sequence joins TRBV25-1 and TRBJ1-6; D remains unclear. V lost 3 bases and J 7 bases, leaving 10 bases between the germline ends. Germline assignment: CDR1 MGHDK and CDR2 SYGVNS. The CDR3 contains 14 residues. The CDR3 spells CASSDWTENSPLHF. In DNA form, the CDR3 reads TGTGCCAGCAGTGACTGGACGGAGAATTCACCCCTCCACTTT.

The V gene is TRBV13, the J gene TRBJ2-3; no clear D gene. Trimming shortened V by 0 bases and J by 2 bases, and 12 bases separated the two germline ends. The CDR3 consists of 16 residues. Per germline, CDR1 PRHDT and CDR2 FYEKMQ (reference sequence). CDR3 sequence: CASSLGVRVDTDTQYF. Written as DNA, the CDR3 is TGTGCCAGCAGCTTAGGGGTCCGGGTTGACACAGATACGCAGTATTTT.

This clonotype occurred a few times. V usage is TRBV20-1 and J usage is TRBJ2-7; maybe TRBD2 (6 bases). The V and J ends lost 8 bases and 4 bases respectively, with 21 bases between them. The CDR3 contains 14 residues. Germline-derived CDR1 and CDR2 are DFQATT and SNEGSKA (reference sequence). In DNA, the CDR3 is TGCAGTCCACATTCGGGCGGGATGGAATACGAGCAGTACTTC. As protein: CSPHSGGMEYEQYF.

The CDR3 region is CASSPHPGGNTEAFF. The CDR3, as DNA: TGTGCCAGCAGCCCACACCCGGGGGGGAACACTGAAGCTTTCTTT. The V gene is TRBV7-6, the J gene TRBJ1-1; D might be TRBD1 (5 bases). CDR3 size: 15 residues. Germline V gene lookup returns CDR1 SGHVS and CDR2 FNYEAQ. The V end lost 5 bases, the J end lost 1 base, and 14 bases lay between the germline ends.

The V and J genes are TRBV4-1 and TRBJ1-2; 7 bases fit TRBD1. After removal of 5 bases from V and 4 bases from J, the junction contained 10 bases not matched to a gene. This CDR3 has 15 residues. CDR1 is MGHRA, CDR2 YSYEKL, per germline. Here the CDR3 reads CASSGRDSNLYGYTF. DNA for the CDR3: TGCGCCAGCAGCGGACGGGACAGCAACCTCTATGGCTACACCTTC.

There are many counts of this clonotype. The rearrangement uses TRBV6-1 and TRBJ1-5, with TRBD1 matching 7 bases. Germline trimming cut 5 bases from V and 5 bases from J; bases unmatched to any gene: 6. The CDR3 has 14 amino acids. Looked up from germline, CDR1 is MNHNS and CDR2 is SASEGT. In DNA form, the CDR3 reads TGTGCCAGCAGTAAATCCAGGGGGGATCAGCCCCAGCATTTT. It codes for CASSKSRGDQPQHF.

This clonotype was recorded many times. The chain joins TRBV12-5 to TRBJ1-1; 7 nucleotides agree with TRBD1. The V gene's germline CDR1 is LGHNT and CDR2 FRNRAP. The CDR3 has 16 amino acids. V gave up 6 bases and J gave up 3 bases; unmatched junction bases: 13. Here the CDR3 reads CASGQVLTGRDTEAFF. The DNA for the CDR3 is TGTGCTAGTGGCCAAGTTCTGACAGGGAGAGACACTGAAGCTTTCTTT.

This clonotype came up once. The chain links TRBV11-2 to TRBJ2-7; 8 bases are a match to TRBD1. The CDR3 length is 14 residues. J was trimmed by 4 bases and V by 4 bases; bases with no gene match: 6. The germline gives CDR1 SGHAT, CDR2 FQNNGV. The CDR3 coding sequence is TGTGCCAGCAGCTCCAGGACAGGGAGGTACGAGCAGTACTTC. Its protein is CASSSRTGRYEQYF.

The chain employs TRBV7-9 and TRBJ1-2, with 8 nucleotides matching TRBD1. Trimming took 4 bases from V and 3 from J; bases not matched to a gene: 7. The CDR3 spans 15 residues. Germline values: CDR1 SEHNR, CDR2 FQNEAQ (reference sequence). The CDR3 loop reads CASSSDRGGDYGYTF. CDR3 DNA: TGTGCCAGCAGCTCAGACAGGGGTGGGGACTATGGCTACACCTTC. Full variable domain (rest looked up from reference TRBV7-9 and TRBJ1-2): DTGVSQNPRHKITKRGQNVTFRCDPISEHNRLYWYRQTLGQGPEFLTYFQNEAQLEKSRLLSDRFSAERPKGSFSTLEIQRTEQGDSAMYLCASSSDRGGDYGYTFGSGTRLTVV.

This clonotype was counted between two and nine times. The genes are TRBV20-1 and TRBJ1-2; 7 bases fit TRBD1. Looked up from germline, CDR1 is DFQATT and CDR2 is SNEGSKA (reference sequence). There are 13 residues in the CDR3. The CDR3 DNA reads TGCAGCCGAACAGGGGAACGGAACTATGGCTACACCTTC. Protein sequence: CSRTGERNYGYTF.